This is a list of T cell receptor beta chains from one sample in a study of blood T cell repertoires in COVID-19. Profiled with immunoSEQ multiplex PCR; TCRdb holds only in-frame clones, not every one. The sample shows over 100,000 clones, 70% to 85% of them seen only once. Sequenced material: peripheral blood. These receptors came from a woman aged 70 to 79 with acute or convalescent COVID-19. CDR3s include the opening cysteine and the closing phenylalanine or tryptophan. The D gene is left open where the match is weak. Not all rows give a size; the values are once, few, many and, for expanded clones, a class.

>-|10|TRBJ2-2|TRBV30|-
CALDTGELFF
TGTGCCTTAGACACCGGGGAGCTGTTTTTT
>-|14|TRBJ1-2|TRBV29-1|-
CSVEGAGANYGYTF
TGCAGCGTTGAAGGGGCAGGGGCTAACTATGGCTACACCTTC
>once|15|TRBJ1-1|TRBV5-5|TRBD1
CASTRIQGVNTEAFF
TGTGCCAGCACCCGGATACAGGGGGTGAACACTGAAGCTTTCTTT
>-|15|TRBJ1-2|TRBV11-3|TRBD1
CASSSWGQGAQGYTF
TGTGCCAGCAGCTCTTGGGGACAGGGGGCGCAAGGCTACACCTTC
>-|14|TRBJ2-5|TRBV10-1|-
CASSEQGIGETQYF
TGCGCCAGCAGTGAGCAGGGAATTGGGGAGACCCAGTACTTC
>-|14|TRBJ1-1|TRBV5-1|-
CASSPQGWGTEAFF
TGCGCCAGCAGCCCACAGGGTTGGGGCACTGAAGCTTTCTTT
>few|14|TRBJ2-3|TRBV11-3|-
CASSYWSGTDTQYF
TGTGCCAGCAGCTACTGGTCGGGCACAGATACGCAGTATTTT
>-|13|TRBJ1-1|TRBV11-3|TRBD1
CASSPDRVDWVFF
TGTGCCAGCAGCCCCGACAGGGTTGATTGGGTTTTCTTT
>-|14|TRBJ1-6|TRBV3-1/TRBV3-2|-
CASSPQISNSPLHF
TGTGCCAGCAGCCCACAGATCAGCAATTCACCCCTCCACTTT
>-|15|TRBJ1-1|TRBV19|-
CASSPPAGQNTEAFF
TGTGCCAGTAGTCCCCCAGCTGGGCAGAACACTGAAGCTTTCTTT
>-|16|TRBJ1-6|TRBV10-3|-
CAISESVSTGNSPLHF
TGTGCCATCAGTGAGTCGGTGTCCACGGGGAATTCACCCCTCCACTTT
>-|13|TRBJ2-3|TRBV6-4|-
CASSGTPADTQYF
TGTGCCAGCAGTGGGACACCGGCAGATACGCAGTATTTT
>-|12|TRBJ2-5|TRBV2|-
CASSRRQETQYF
TGTGCCAGCAGCCGGAGACAAGAGACCCAGTACTTC
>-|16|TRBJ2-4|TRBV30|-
CAWSVQGSVAKNIQYF
TGTGCCTGGAGTGTACAGGGCTCGGTAGCCAAAAACATTCAGTACTTC
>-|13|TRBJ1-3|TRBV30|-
CAWSVSTGNTIYF
TGTGCCTGGAGTGTATCGACAGGAAACACCATATATTTT
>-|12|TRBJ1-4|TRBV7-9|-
CASSYTNEKLFF
TGTGCCAGCAGTTATACTAATGAAAAACTGTTTTTT
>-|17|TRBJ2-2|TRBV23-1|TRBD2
CASSQIGSGGDTGELFF
TGCGCCAGCAGTCAAATCGGGAGCGGGGGGGATACCGGGGAGCTGTTTTTT
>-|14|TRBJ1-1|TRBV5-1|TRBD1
CASTGGTGNTEAFF
TGCGCCAGCACTGGAGGGACAGGTAACACTGAAGCTTTCTTT
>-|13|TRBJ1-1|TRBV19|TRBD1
CASRPTGGGEAFF
TGTGCCAGTAGACCGACAGGGGGGGGTGAAGCTTTCTTT
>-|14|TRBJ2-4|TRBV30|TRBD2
CAWSREGRGSPKYF
TGTGCCTGGAGTAGGGAGGGAAGGGGTTCGCCCAAGTACTTC
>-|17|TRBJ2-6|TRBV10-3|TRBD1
CAISEGTGTKGANVLTF
TGTGCCATCAGTGAGGGGACAGGGACGAAAGGGGCCAACGTCCTGACTTTC
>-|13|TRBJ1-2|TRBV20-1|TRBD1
CSATDRGNYGYTF
TGCAGTGCTACTGACAGGGGGAACTATGGCTACACCTTC
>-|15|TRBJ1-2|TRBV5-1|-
CASSERMDGGYGYTF
TGCGCCAGCAGCGAGAGGATGGACGGGGGGTATGGCTACACCTTC
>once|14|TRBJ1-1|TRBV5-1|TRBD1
CASSLADRAGEAFF
TGCGCCAGCAGCTTGGCGGACAGGGCGGGTGAAGCTTTCTTT
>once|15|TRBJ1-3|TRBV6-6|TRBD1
CASKTPGGAGNTIYF
TGTGCCAGCAAAACCCCAGGGGGTGCTGGAAACACCATATATTTT
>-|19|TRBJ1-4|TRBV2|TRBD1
CASSYPRTGGAGTNEKLFF
TGTGCCAGCAGTTACCCGCGGACAGGGGGCGCGGGGACTAATGAAAAACTGTTTTTT
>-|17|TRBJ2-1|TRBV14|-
CASSQVAGIPSGNEQFF
TGTGCCAGCAGCCAAGTGGCGGGGATCCCATCGGGTAATGAGCAGTTCTTC
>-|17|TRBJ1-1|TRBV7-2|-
CASSFTPRTRVNTEAFF
TGTGCCAGCAGCTTCACTCCACGGACTAGGGTCAATACTGAAGCTTTCTTT
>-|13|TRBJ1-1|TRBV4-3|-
CASSHEQGTEAFF
TGCGCCAGCAGCCATGAACAGGGAACTGAAGCTTTCTTT
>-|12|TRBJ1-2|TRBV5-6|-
CASSSDRGGYTF
TGTGCCAGCAGCTCAGACCGGGGTGGCTACACCTTC
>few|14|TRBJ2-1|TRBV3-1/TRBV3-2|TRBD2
CASNSAGGLGEQFF
TGTGCCAGCAATTCAGCGGGGGGTCTAGGTGAGCAGTTCTTC
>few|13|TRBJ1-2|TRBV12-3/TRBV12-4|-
CASRTQGFYGYTF
TGTGCCAGCAGAACACAGGGTTTTTATGGCTACACCTTC
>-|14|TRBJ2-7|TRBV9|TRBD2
CASSSNGLANEQYF
TGTGCCAGCAGCTCCAATGGACTAGCGAACGAGCAGTACTTC
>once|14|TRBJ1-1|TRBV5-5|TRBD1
CASSRGTVNTEAFF
TGTGCCAGCAGCCGGGGGACAGTGAACACTGAAGCTTTCTTT
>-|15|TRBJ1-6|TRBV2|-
CASSIQKGSGSPLHF
TGTGCCAGCAGTATACAGAAGGGGTCAGGGTCACCCCTCCACTTT
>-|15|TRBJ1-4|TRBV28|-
CASSETGVTMGKLFF
TGTGCCAGCAGCGAAACGGGAGTAACGATGGGAAAACTGTTTTTT
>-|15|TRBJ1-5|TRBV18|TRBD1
CASSQGAQGNQPQHF
TGTGCCAGCTCACAGGGGGCGCAAGGTAATCAGCCCCAGCATTTT
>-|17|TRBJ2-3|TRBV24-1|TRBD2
CATPSLGLAGSTDTQYF
TGTGCCACTCCCTCATTAGGGCTAGCGGGGAGCACAGATACGCAGTATTTT
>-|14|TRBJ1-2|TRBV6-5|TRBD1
CASSYRQGWHGYTF
TGTGCCAGCAGTTACAGACAGGGTTGGCATGGCTACACCTTC
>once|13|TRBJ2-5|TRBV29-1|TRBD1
CSVEGQGRKTQYF
TGCAGCGTCGAGGGACAGGGGCGTAAGACCCAGTACTTC
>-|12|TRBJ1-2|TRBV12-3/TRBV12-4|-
CASKEGLYGYTF
TGTGCCAGCAAGGAGGGACTCTATGGCTACACCTTC
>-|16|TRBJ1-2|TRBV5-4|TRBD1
CASSLAIGQVNYGYTF
TGTGCCAGCAGCTTGGCTATTGGACAGGTGAACTATGGCTACACCTTC
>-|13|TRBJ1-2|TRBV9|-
CASSVESFYGYTF
TGTGCCAGCAGCGTGGAGAGCTTCTATGGCTACACCTTC
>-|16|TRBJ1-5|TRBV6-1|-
CASSATRQYGNQPQHF
TGTGCCAGCAGTGCGACCCGACAGTATGGCAATCAGCCCCAGCATTTT
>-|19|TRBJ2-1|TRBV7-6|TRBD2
CASSLSVAGLSSSYNEQFF
TGTGCCAGCAGCTTAAGTGTAGCGGGGCTTTCAAGCTCCTACAATGAGCAGTTCTTC